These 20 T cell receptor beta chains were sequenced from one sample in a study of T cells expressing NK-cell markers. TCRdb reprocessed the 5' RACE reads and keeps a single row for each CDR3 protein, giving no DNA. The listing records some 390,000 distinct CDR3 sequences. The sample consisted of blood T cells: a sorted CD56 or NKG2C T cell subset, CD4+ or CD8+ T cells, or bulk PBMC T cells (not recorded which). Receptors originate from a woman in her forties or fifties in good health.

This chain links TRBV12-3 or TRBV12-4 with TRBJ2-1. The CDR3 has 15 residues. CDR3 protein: CASRVASGVNNEQFF.

The CDR3 region is CASSSLGSTDTQYF. This chain uses TRBV7-9 with TRBJ2-3. Germline CDR1 SEHNR, CDR2 FQNEAQ (reference sequence). CDR3 size: 14 residues.

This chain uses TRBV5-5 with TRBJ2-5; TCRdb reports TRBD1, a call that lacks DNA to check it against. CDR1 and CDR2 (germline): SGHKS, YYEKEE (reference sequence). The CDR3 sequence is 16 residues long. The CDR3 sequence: CASTGPGQGAAETQYF.

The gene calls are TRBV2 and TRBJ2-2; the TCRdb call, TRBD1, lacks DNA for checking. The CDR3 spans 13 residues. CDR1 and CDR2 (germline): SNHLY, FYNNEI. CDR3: CASSVGQGGELFF.

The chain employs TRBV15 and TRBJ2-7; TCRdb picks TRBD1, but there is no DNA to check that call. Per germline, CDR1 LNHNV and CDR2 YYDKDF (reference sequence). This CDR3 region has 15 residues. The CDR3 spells CATSRDRAETYEQYF.

The CDR3 protein is CSARQGAGNTEAFF. The J gene is TRBJ1-1, the V gene TRBV20-1; the TCRdb D gene call, TRBD1, has no DNA to confirm it. Germline CDR1 is DFQATT and CDR2 is SNEGSKA (reference sequence). This CDR3 is built from 14 residues.

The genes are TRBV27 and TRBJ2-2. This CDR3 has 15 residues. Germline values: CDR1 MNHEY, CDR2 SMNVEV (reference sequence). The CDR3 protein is CASSFVGQNTGELFF.

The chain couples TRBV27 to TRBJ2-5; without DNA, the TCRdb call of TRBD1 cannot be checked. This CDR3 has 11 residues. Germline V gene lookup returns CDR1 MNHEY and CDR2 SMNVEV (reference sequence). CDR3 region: CASFTSGVQYF.

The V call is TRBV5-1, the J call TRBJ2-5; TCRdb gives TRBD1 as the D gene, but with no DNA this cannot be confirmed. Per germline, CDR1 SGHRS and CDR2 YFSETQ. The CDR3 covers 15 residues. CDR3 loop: CASSPYRGTEETQYF.

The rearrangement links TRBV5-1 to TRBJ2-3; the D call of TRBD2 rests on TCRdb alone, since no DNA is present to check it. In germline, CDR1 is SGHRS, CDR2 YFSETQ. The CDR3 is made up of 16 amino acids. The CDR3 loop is CASSWQLSGSTDTQYF.

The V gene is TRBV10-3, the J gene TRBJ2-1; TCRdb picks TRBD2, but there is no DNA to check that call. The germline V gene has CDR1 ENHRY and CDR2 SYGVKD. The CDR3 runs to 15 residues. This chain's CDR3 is CAIGKPGLAYNEQFF.

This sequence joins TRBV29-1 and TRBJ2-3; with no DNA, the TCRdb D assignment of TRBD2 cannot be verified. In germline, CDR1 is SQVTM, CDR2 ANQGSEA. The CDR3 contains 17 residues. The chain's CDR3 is CSVGDRLAGGSTDTQYF.

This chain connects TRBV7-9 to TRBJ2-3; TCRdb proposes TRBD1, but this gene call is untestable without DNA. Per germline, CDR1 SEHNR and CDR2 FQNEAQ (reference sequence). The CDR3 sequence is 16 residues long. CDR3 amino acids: CASSLRGATFRDTQYF.

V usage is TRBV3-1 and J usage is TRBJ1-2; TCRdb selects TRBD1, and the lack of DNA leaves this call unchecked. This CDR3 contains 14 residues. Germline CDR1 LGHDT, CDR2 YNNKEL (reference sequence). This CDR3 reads CASSHRGGVDGYTF.

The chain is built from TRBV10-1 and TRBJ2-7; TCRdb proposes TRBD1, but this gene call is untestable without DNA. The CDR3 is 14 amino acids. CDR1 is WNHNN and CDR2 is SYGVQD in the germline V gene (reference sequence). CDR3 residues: CASSRGTGPYEQYF.

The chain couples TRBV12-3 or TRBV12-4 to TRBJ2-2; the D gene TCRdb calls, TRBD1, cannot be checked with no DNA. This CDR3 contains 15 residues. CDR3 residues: CASRTGTGVTGELFF.

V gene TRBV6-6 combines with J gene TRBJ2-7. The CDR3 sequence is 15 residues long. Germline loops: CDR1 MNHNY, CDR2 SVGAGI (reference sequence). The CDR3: CASSYSREYGYEQYF.

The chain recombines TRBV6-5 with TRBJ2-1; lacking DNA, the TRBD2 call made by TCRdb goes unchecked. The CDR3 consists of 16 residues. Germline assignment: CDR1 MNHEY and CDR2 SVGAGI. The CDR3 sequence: CASSYEVAGMGDEQFF.

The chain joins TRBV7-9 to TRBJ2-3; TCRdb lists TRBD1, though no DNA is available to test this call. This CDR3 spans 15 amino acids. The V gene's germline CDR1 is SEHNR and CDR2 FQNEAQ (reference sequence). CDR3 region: CASSRPAVRPDTQYF. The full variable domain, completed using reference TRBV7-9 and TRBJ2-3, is DTGVSQNPRHKITKRGQNVTFRCDPISEHNRLYWYRQTLGQGPEFLTYFQNEAQLEKSRLLSDRFSAERPKGSFSTLEIQRTEQGDSAMYLCASSRPAVRPDTQYFGPGTRLTVL.

The CDR3 sequence: CASSLTTDGYNEQFF. This chain connects TRBV5-5 to TRBJ2-1. Germline V CDR1 and CDR2: SGHKS, YYEKEE (reference sequence). The CDR3 is made up of 15 amino acids.